The present TCR beta chain was sequenced within a study of blood T cell repertoires in COVID-19. Germline CDR1 MNHEY, CDR2 SVGAGI. This CDR3 has 15 residues. The V and J ends lost 6 bases and 3 bases, in that order; junction bases with no gene match: 6. Sequenced by immunoSEQ multiplex PCR; TCRdb stores in-frame clones only, minus some. The profile covers about 500,000 clones, with around 87% appearing a single time and about 0.75% taken by the ten largest. Those who participated ranged in age from roughly 18 to 90 years and resided in around 22 US areas. The sequence was collected from a woman between 18 and 29 years old who had recovered from COVID-19. Source material: PBMCs or T cells enriched from blood (not recorded which). The chain employs TRBV6-5 and TRBJ1-2; 11 nucleotides align to TRBD1. CDR3 sequence: CASRRTGGEYYGYTF. CDR3 DNA: TGTGCCAGCAGACGGACAGGGGGCGAGTACTATGGCTACACCTTC.